These T cell receptor beta chains were read from a single sample in a study of blood T cell repertoires in COVID-19. Clones were read by immunoSEQ multiplex PCR, and TCRdb kept only the in-frame ones, dropping some. The data contain around 300,000 clones, over 75% of them singletons. The source material was PBMCs or T cells enriched from blood (not recorded which). The origin of the receptors is a woman younger than 35 who had recovered from COVID-19. Each CDR3 is given with its conserved first and last residue. D genes are given only for firm matches. Size tells how often a clone was seen (once, few, many) or the class of an expanded clone, and some rows leave it out.

>TRBJ1-2|TRBV7-8|-|-
TGTGCCAGCAGCTCAGATCTCGGACAGCATGGCTACACCTTC
CASSSDLGQHGYTF
>TRBJ1-2|TRBV18|once|-
TGTGCCAGCTCACCTTTCCGGGAGCCTAACTATGGCTACACCTTC
CASSPFREPNYGYTF
>TRBJ1-4|TRBV7-9|-|-
TGTGCCAGCAGCTTTTCCCCGGGACTGACTAATGAAAAACTGTTTTTT
CASSFSPGLTNEKLFF
>TRBJ2-7|TRBV5-6|-|TRBD2
TGTGCCAGCAGCCCCGTAGGCAGCGGGGAATCCTACGAGCAGTACTTC
CASSPVGSGESYEQYF
>TRBJ2-2|TRBV7-8|-|TRBD2
TGTGCCAGCAGCTTAAAGGGCGGCGGGGGTTCAACCGGGGAGCTGTTTTTT
CASSLKGGGGSTGELFF
>TRBJ2-7|TRBV12-3/TRBV12-4|-|-
TGTGCCAGCAGTTTTGACACCCTCGAGCAGTACTTC
CASSFDTLEQYF
>TRBJ2-7|TRBV29-1|-|-
TGCAGCGTTGGGACAATCTACGAGCAGTACTTC
CSVGTIYEQYF
>TRBJ1-2|TRBV9|-|-
TGTGCCCCAGCCAGGAGTCCCCGAAAAGGGGTAGGCTACACCTTC
CAPARSPRKGVGYTF
>TRBJ2-1|TRBV9|-|-
TGTGCCAGCAGCGTCGCTCGGGGAAGCTCCTACAATGAGCAGTTCTTC
CASSVARGSSYNEQFF
>TRBJ1-1|TRBV6-1|-|-
TGTGCCAGCAGTGACGCAGGATTGAACACTGAAGCTTTCTTT
CASSDAGLNTEAFF
>TRBJ1-5|TRBV2|-|-
TGTGCCAGCAGTGAGGTGAAACGAACTTGGCATTTT
CASSEVKRTWHF
>TRBJ2-3|TRBV9|-|TRBD2
TGTGCCAGCAGCCGTCCGGGACTAGAATTAGATACGCAGTATTTT
CASSRPGLELDTQYF
>TRBJ2-5|TRBV28|-|-
TGTGCCAGCAGTTTTGGGGGTGGCAGGGGCCCCCAAGAGACCCAGTACTTC
CASSFGGGRGPQETQYF
>TRBJ2-7|TRBV7-2|-|-
TGTGCCAGCAGCCCGTCCGGTTACGAGCAGTACTTC
CASSPSGYEQYF
>TRBJ2-7|TRBV30|-|-
TGTGCCTGGACGTTCTACGAGCAGTACTTC
CAWTFYEQYF
>TRBJ2-5|TRBV4-1|-|TRBD2
TGCGCCAGCAGCCAGGTTAGCGGGGAAACCCAAGAGACCCAGTACTTC
CASSQVSGETQETQYF
>TRBJ1-5|TRBV7-9|-|-
TGTGCCAGCAGCATACGGCCCGTGGGAGGAAGCAATCAGCCCCAGCATTTT
CASSIRPVGGSNQPQHF
>TRBJ1-1|TRBV21-1|-|-
TGTGCCAGCAGCAAGCCGGGGAAGGTTACTGAAGCTTTCTTT
CASSKPGKVTEAFF
>TRBJ1-6|TRBV9|-|-
TGTGCCAGCAGCGCAGAGGTCGGAGGGTCACCCCTCCACTTT
CASSAEVGGSPLHF
>TRBJ1-4|TRBV19|-|-
TGTGCCAGTAACCCAGGGGCTAAAGGTTTGGGTGAAAAACTGTTTTTT
CASNPGAKGLGEKLFF
>TRBJ1-6|TRBV5-6|-|TRBD1
TGTGCCAGCAGCTTACGGACAGGGATGACGAATTCACCCCTCCACTTT
CASSLRTGMTNSPLHF
>TRBJ2-3|TRBV10-3|-|-
TGTGCCATCAGTGAACCGGGACTGGAAACCGATACGCAGTATTTT
CAISEPGLETDTQYF
>TRBJ2-7|TRBV7-9|-|TRBD2
TGTGCCAGCAGCCACCCTAGCGGGGGGCCCAGCGTGGAGCAGTACTTC
CASSHPSGGPSVEQYF
>TRBJ1-2|TRBV28|-|-
TGTGCCAGCAGGCCCGCGGACAGCAACTATGGCTACACCTTC
CASRPADSNYGYTF